These 10 T cell receptor beta chains were all obtained from the same sample, sequenced in a study of cytomegalovirus exposure and HLA in healthy donors. The PCR had 60 Vbeta and 13 Jbeta primers. Repertoires were generated with immunoSEQ multiplex PCR, while TCRdb's copy carries only in-frame clones and drops some. Seen here are 30,000 to 45,000 clones, 81% observed once, and the top ten hold about 10%. Material: PBMCs. Receptor source: a woman aged 40-49 years in good health and CMV-seronegative.

There are a few counts of this clone. The V gene is TRBV25-1, the J gene TRBJ2-1; D possibly corresponds to TRBD2 (8 bases). The germline gives CDR1 MGHDK, CDR2 SYGVNS. The germline V and J ends were trimmed by 6 bases and 6 bases, with 21 bases remaining between them. This CDR3 contains 16 residues. Here the CDR3 DNA reads TGTGCCAGCAGCCCTAGGGGGCGGGGGGCCTTCAATGAGCAGTTCTTC. It encodes CASSPRGRGAFNEQFF.

The gene calls are TRBV28 and TRBJ2-6, with 8 nucleotides matching TRBD1. V gave up 7 bases and J gave up 0 bases; unmatched junction bases: 11. The CDR3 is made up of 18 amino acids. Germline CDR1 reads MDHEN; CDR2 reads SYDVKM. The CDR3 protein is CASTNRDRLSSGANVLTF. As DNA, the CDR3 is TGTGCCAGCACAAACAGGGACAGGCTTTCCTCTGGGGCCAACGTCCTGACTTTC. Full variable domain (outside the CDR3, taken from reference TRBV28 and TRBJ2-6): DVKVTQSSRYLVKRTGEKVFLECVQDMDHENMFWYRQDPGLGLRLIYFSYDVKMKEKGDIPEGYSVSREKKERFSLILESASTNQTSMYLCASTNRDRLSSGANVLTFGAGSRLTVL.

The chain has TRBV30 and TRBJ2-3; possibly TRBD2 for D (6 bases). Trimming left V 5 bases short and J 0 bases short, with 12 bases between. Germline V gene data show CDR1 as GTSNPN and CDR2 as SVGIG (reference sequence). This CDR3 contains 14 residues. CDR3: CAWGTSKSTDTQYF. The CDR3 nucleotides are TGTGCCTGGGGTACTAGCAAGAGCACAGATACGCAGTATTTT.

The chain is built from TRBV4-3 and TRBJ1-1; the D gene is possibly TRBD1 (5 bases). Trimming took 3 bases from V and 4 from J, leaving 15 bases between them. The CDR3 totals 15 residues. In germline, CDR1 is LGHNA, CDR2 YSLEER. CDR3 region: CASSQAVGVSTEAFF. DNA of the CDR3: TGCGCCAGCAGCCAGGCGGTAGGGGTTAGCACTGAAGCTTTCTTT.

A few counts support this clone. J is TRBJ2-2 and V is TRBV25-1, with D possibly TRBD2 on 7 matching bases. The V end lost 9 bases, the J end lost 3 bases, and 11 bases lay between the germline ends. The CDR3 is made up of 13 amino acids. Germline V gene sequence: CDR1 MGHDK, CDR2 SYGVNS. The CDR3 region has the DNA TGTGCCAGTCGGGGGGCGCACACCGGGGAGCTGTTTTTT. Its translation is CASRGAHTGELFF.

The chain combines TRBV5-6 with TRBJ1-2; 7 bases fit TRBD1. V trimming: 4 bases; J trimming: 7 bases; junction bases outside the gene matches: 4. The CDR3 extends over 12 amino acids. Germline values: CDR1 SGHDT, CDR2 YYEEEE. The CDR3 loop reads CASSRDRVGYTF. CDR3 DNA: TGTGCCAGCAGCAGGGACAGAGTTGGCTACACCTTC.

This chain joins TRBV18 and TRBJ2-5, with 8 bases aligning to TRBD1. CDR1 is KGHSH, CDR2 LQKENI, per germline. This CDR3 is built from 16 residues. Germline trimming cut 0 bases from V and 5 bases from J; bases unmatched to any gene: 8. The CDR3 region is CASSPPAAGGLETQYF. For the CDR3, the DNA is TGTGCCAGCTCACCACCGGCGGCAGGGGGCTTGGAGACCCAGTACTTC. The variable domain in full, completed from reference TRBV18 and TRBJ2-5, reads NAGVMQNPRHLVRRRGQEARLRCSPMKGHSHVYWYRQLPEEGLKFMVYLQKENIIDESGMPKERFSAEFPKEGPSILRIQQVVRGDSAAYFCASSPPAAGGLETQYFGPGTRLLVL.

CDR3 sequence reads: CSVEDRPGYTEAFF. The DNA of the CDR3 is TGCAGCGTTGAAGATCGCCCAGGGTACACTGAAGCTTTCTTT. The chain has TRBV29-1 and TRBJ1-1, with D perhaps TRBD1 (5 bases). The germline V and J ends were trimmed by 0 bases and 3 bases, with 11 bases remaining between them. This CDR3 has 14 residues. Per germline, CDR1 SQVTM and CDR2 ANQGSEA. Supplemented by reference TRBV29-1 and TRBJ1-1, the full variable domain reads SAVISQKPSRDICQRGTSLTIQCQVDSQVTMMFWYRQQPGQSLTLIATANQGSEATYESGFVIDKFPISRPNLTFSTLTVSNMSPEDSSIYLCSVEDRPGYTEAFFGQGTRLTVV.

The rearrangement joins TRBV14 to TRBJ2-7; D might be TRBD2 (5 bases). The CDR3 runs 16 residues. Germline values: CDR1 SGHDN, CDR2 FVKESK. Trimming shortened V by 1 base and J by 2 bases, and 15 bases separated the two germline ends. CDR3 sequence: CASSQGGAGNPYEQYV. The CDR3, as DNA: TGTGCCAGCAGCCAAGGGGGAGCCGGGAATCCCTACGAGCAGTACGTC.

This chain joins TRBV15 and TRBJ2-6; 11 bases match TRBD1. The CDR3 totals 16 residues. Germline CDR1 LNHNV, CDR2 YYDKDF (reference sequence). V lost 10 bases and J lost 0; bases outside the gene matches: 5. The CDR3: CAIGTGGASGANVLTF. The CDR3 nucleotides are TGTGCCATCGGGACAGGGGGAGCCTCTGGGGCCAACGTCCTGACTTTC.